This T cell receptor (beta chain) was documented in a study of OX40 agonist ivuxolimab in advanced cancers. Background on the study: Patients treated during dose escalation were battling hepatocellular carcinoma, melanoma, renal cell or head and neck cancer. Findings of the study overall: More expanded clones were found, on average, in CD8+ than in CD4+ T cells.

The ends were cut back, 4 bases at V and 3 bases at J, with 10 bases in the middle. CDR3 size: 14 residues. The germline V gene has CDR1 SNHLY and CDR2 FYNNEI. Some clones are missing from TCRdb's copy, which holds only in-frame ones; the method was immunoSEQ multiplex PCR. The sample consists of nearly 60,000 clones, 80% to 90% of them appearing once. The table lists this clone with a few counts. Antigen unknown. The sequence derives from an adult with an advanced solid tumor such as melanoma, head and neck, liver or kidney cancer. The chain employs TRBV2 and TRBJ2-1; no firm D call. The source was CD4+ or CD8+ T cells sorted from blood, collected in a trial of the OX40 agonist ivuxolimab. CDR3 in amino acids: CASSVGEFYNEQFF. For the CDR3, the DNA is TGTGCCAGCAGTGTTGGGGAATTCTACAATGAGCAGTTCTTC.